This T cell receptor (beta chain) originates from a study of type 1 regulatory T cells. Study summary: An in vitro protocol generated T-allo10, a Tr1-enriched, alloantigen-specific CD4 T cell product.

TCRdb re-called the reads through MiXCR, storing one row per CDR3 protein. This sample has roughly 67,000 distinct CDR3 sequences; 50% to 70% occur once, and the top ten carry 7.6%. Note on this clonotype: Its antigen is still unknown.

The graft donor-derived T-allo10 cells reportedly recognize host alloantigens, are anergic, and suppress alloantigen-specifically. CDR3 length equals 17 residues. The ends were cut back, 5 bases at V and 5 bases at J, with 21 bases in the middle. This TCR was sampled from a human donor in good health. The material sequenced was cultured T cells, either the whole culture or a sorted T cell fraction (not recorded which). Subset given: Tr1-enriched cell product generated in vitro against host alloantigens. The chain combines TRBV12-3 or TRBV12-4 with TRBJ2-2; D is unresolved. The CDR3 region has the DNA TGTGCCAGCAGTCCTACATCGGGTATAGGGCGAACCGGGGAGCTGTTTTTT. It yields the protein CASSPTSGIGRTGELFF.